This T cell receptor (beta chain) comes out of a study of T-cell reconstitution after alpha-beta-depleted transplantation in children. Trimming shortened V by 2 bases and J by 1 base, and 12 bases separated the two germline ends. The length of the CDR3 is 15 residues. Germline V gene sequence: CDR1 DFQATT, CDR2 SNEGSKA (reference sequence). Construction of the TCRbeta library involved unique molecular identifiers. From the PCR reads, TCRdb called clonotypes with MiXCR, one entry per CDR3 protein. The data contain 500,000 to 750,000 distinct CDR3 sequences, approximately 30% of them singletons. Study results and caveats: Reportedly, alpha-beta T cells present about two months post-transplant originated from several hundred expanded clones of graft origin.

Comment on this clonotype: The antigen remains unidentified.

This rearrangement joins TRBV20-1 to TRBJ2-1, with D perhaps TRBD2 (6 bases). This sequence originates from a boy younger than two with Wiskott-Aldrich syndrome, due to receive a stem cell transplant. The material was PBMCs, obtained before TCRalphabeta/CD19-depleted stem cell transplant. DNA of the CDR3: TGCAGTGCTAGACCGAGCGGGTTATCCTACAATGAGCAGTTCTTC. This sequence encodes CSARPSGLSYNEQFF.